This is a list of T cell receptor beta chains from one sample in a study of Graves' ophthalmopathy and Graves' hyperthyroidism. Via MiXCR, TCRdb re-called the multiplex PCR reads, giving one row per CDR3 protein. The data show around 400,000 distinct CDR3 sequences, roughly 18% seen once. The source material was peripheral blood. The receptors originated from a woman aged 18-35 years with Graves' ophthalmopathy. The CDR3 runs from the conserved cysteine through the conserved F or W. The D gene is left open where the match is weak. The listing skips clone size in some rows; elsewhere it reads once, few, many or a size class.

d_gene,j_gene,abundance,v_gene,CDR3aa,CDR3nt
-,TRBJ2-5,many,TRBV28,CASSEGGGAQETQYF,TGTGCCAGCAGTGAAGGCGGGGGCGCTCAGGAGACCCAGTACTTC
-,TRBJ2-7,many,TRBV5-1,CASSLGALSHYEQYF,TGCGCCAGCAGCTTGGGGGCTCTATCCCACTACGAGCAGTACTTC
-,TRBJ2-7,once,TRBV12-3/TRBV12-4,CASSYSMGNSYEQYF,TGTGCCAGCAGTTACTCGATGGGTAACTCCTACGAGCAGTACTTC
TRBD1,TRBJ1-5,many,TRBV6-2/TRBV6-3,CASRTGNNQPQHF,TGTGCCAGCCGGACAGGGAACAATCAGCCCCAGCATTTT
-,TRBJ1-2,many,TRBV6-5,CASSYGHNYGYTF,TGTGCCAGCAGTTACGGTCATAACTATGGCTACACCTTC
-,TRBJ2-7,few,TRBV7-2,CASSPQGNHYEQYF,TGTGCCAGCAGCCCGCAGGGGAATCACTACGAGCAGTACTTC
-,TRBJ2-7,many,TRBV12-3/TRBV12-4,CASSWRQLNYEQYF,TGTGCCAGCAGTTGGCGGCAGCTAAACTACGAGCAGTACTTC
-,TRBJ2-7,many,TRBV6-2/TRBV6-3,CASTIAQVGINEQYF,TGTGCCAGCACCATAGCACAGGTCGGGATCAACGAGCAGTACTTC
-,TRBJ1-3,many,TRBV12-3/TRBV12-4,CASTQQGPGNTIYF,TGTGCCAGCACCCAGCAGGGCCCTGGAAACACCATATATTTT
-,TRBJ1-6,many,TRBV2,CASSEYKGNNSPLHF,TGTGCCAGCAGTGAATACAAGGGGAATAATTCACCCCTCCACTTT
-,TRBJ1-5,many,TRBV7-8,CASSLVVDLTYSNQPQHF,TGTGCCAGCAGCTTAGTTGTAGACCTTACCTATAGCAATCAGCCCCAGCATTTT
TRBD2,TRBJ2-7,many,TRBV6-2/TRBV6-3,CASRPTSGVFYEQYF,TGTGCCAGCAGGCCAACTAGCGGGGTTTTCTACGAGCAGTACTTC
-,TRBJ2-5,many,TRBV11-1,CASSSRADQETQYF,TGTGCCAGCAGCTCGAGGGCAGACCAAGAGACCCAGTACTTC
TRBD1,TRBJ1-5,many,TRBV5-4,CASSLVGGQGFYQPQHF,TGTGCCAGCAGCTTGGTAGGTGGACAGGGATTTTATCAGCCCCAGCATTTT
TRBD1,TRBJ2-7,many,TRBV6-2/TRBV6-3,CASNTGVYEQYF,TGTGCCAGCAATACAGGGGTCTACGAGCAGTACTTC
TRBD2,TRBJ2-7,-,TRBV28,CASSIPAGGSYEQYF,TGTGCCAGCAGTATTCCAGCGGGAGGCTCCTACGAGCAGTACTTC
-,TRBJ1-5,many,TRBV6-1,CASGPAIYQPQHF,TGTGCCAGCGGACCCGCTATTTATCAGCCCCAGCATTTT
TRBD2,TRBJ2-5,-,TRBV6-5,CASSYSIVGGGEQYF,TGTGCCAGCAGTTACTCGATTGTTGGGGGGGGTGAGCAGTACTTC
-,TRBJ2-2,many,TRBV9,CASSVAGQPYTGELFF,TGTGCCAGCAGCGTAGCAGGGCAGCCTTACACCGGGGAGCTGTTTTTT
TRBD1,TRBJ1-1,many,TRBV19,CATGLQGARSPAEAFF,TGTGCCACGGGGCTACAGGGGGCGAGGTCTCCGGCGGAAGCTTTCTTT
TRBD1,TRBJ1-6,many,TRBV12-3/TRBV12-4,CASSLPARGITYNSPLHF,TGTGCCAGCAGTTTACCGGCCAGGGGGATAACTTATAATTCACCCCTCCACTTT
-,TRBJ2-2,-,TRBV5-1,CASSLETYTGELFF,TGCGCCAGCAGCTTGGAAACCTACACCGGGGAGCTGTTTTTT
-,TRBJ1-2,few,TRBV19,CASSTPPPGGYTF,TGTGCCAGTAGTACACCCCCTCCCGGGGGCTACACCTTC
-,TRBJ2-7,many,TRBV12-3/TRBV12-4,CASSLRRGEDYEQYF,TGTGCCAGCAGTTTACGAAGGGGGGAGGATTACGAGCAGTACTTC
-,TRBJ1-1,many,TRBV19,CASSRRGVTEAFF,TGTGCCAGTAGTAGGAGGGGGGTCACTGAAGCTTTCTTT
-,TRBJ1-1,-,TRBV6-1,CASSEAGGVEAFF,TGTGCCAGCAGTGAAGCGGGGGGGGTTGAAGCTTTCTTT
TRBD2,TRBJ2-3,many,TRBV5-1,CASSIPGTSGTDTQYF,TGCGCCAGCAGCATTCCCGGGACTAGCGGCACAGATACGCAGTATTTT
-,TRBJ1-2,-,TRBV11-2,CASSLVGLYTPGYGYTF,TGTGCCAGCAGCTTAGTGGGGTTATATACCCCGGGCTATGGCTACACCTTC
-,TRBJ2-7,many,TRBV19,CASSKEGPGNYEQYF,TGTGCCAGTAGTAAGGAGGGTCCAGGGAACTACGAGCAGTACTTC
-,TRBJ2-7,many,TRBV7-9,CASSFRSGVNYEQYF,TGTGCCAGCAGCTTTCGGTCAGGCGTCAATTACGAGCAGTACTTC
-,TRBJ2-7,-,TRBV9,CASSVGGGIYEQYF,TGTGCCAGCAGCGTAGGTGGGGGGATCTACGAGCAGTACTTC
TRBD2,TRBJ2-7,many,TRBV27,CASSPQRGGTYEQYF,TGTGCCAGCAGTCCGCAGCGGGGAGGGACCTACGAGCAGTACTTC
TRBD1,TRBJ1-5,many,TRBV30,CAWSPGNRGGQPQHF,TGTGCCTGGAGTCCTGGGAACAGGGGGGGTCAGCCCCAGCATTTT
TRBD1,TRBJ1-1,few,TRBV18,CASSPPGGQGASNTEAFF,TGTGCCAGCTCACCACCTGGGGGACAGGGGGCATCAAACACTGAAGCTTTCTTT
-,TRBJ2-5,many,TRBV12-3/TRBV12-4,CASSKGTRNNQETQYF,TGTGCCAGCAGTAAGGGGACCCGAAATAACCAAGAGACCCAGTACTTC
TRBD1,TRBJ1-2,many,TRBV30,CAWSANRGPNYGYTF,TGTGCCTGGAGTGCTAACAGGGGACCTAACTATGGCTACACCTTC
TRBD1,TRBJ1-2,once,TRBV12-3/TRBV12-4,CASSLRGGQGWGQGYTF,TGTGCCAGCAGCCTAAGAGGTGGACAGGGGTGGGGTCAAGGCTACACCTTC
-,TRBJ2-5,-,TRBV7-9,CASSQTEDTQYF,TGTGCCAGCAGCCAAACCGAGGACACCCAGTACTTC
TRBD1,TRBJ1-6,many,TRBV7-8,CASSSQGQGNSPLHF,TGTGCCAGCAGCTCACAGGGACAGGGGAATTCACCCCTCCACTTT
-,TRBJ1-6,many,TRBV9,CASNDGQSYSPLHF,TGTGCCAGCAACGACGGACAGTCTTATTCACCCCTCCACTTT
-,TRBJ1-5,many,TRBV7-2,CASSPFALGIQPQHF,TGTGCCAGCAGCCCCTTTGCCTTAGGGATTCAGCCCCAGCATTTT
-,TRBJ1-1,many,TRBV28,CASSLHNTEAFF,TGTGCCAGCAGCCTACATAACACTGAAGCTTTCTTT
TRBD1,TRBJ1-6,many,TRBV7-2,CASSQGGRTGKNSPLHF,TGTGCCAGCAGCCAAGGAGGTCGGACAGGGAAGAATTCACCCCTCCACTTT